This TCR beta chain was identified in a study of blood T cell repertoires in COVID-19. Across the study: Samples of COVID-19 (acute and convalescent) were obtained from the United States, Italy and Spain.

Original processing notes: The authors estimated nucleated cell counts from reference gene primer amplification. Repertoires were generated with immunoSEQ multiplex PCR, while TCRdb's copy carries only in-frame clones and drops some. D and trimming were read from the DNA, whereas the V and J calls and clone size are those reported in that table. The sample has roughly 200,000 clones; roughly 80% are singletons. Germline values: CDR1 WSHSY, CDR2 SAAADI. The CDR3 has 14 amino acids. V was pared by 6 bases and J by 7 bases, with 4 bases of the junction left unmatched. This chain links TRBV10-2 with TRBJ2-1, with 12 positions matching TRBD2. This sequence was found in a man aged 50-60 years who had recovered from COVID-19. The sequencing sample was made of peripheral blood. Here the CDR3 reads CASRLAGGVNEQFF. CDR3 bases: TGCGCCAGCAGACTAGCGGGAGGAGTAAATGAGCAGTTCTTC.